This T cell receptor (beta chain) came from a study of cytomegalovirus exposure and HLA in healthy donors. CDR3 size: 14 residues. From germline, CDR1 is GTSNPN and CDR2 SVGIG (reference sequence). V was pared by 5 bases and J by 0 bases, with 13 bases between. Study-level results: The authors later found TCR association rates varying by HLA locus, with DRB1 most and HLA-C fewest. A later analysis linked 15,000 to 20,000 TCR beta sequences to HLA alleles at 0.05 false discovery rate. Later work showed greater clonal expansion in HLA-associated TCR beta chains than in equally common others.

A multiplex PCR was run with 60 Vbeta primers and 13 Jbeta primers. Profiling relied on immunoSEQ multiplex PCR, and the TCRdb table lists in-frame clones only, not all of them. Of under 140,000 clones listed, 76% are singletons. This clone was detected only once. As yet, its antigen is unknown. V usage is TRBV30 and J usage is TRBJ1-1, with a tentative D call TRBD1 (6 bases). The source material was PBMCs. The receptor was isolated from a man younger than 45 in good health and CMV-seropositive. The CDR3 DNA sequence: TGTGCCTGGGACAGGCCTTTCATGAACACTGAAGCTTTCTTT. It is translated as CAWDRPFMNTEAFF.